The 29 T cell receptor beta chains below all came from one sample that was sequenced in a study of beta chain features in type 1 diabetes. Since all of the isolated RNA was reverse transcribed, expressed TCRB transcripts were what got sequenced. Sequencing used immunoSEQ multiplex PCR; TCRdb keeps in-frame clones, though not all of them. The data hold just over 600,000 clones, with around a sixth observed a single time. The sample comprised naive CD4+ T cells from blood. Receptors originate from a young man in good health.

This clone was seen a handful of times. The chain uses TRBV11-2 and TRBJ2-7; D is unclear. This CDR3 region has 17 residues. From germline, CDR1 is SGHAT and CDR2 FQNNGV. V was shortened by 6 bases and J by 0 bases, with 21 bases between the two germline ends. The CDR3 coding sequence is TGTGCCAGCAGACTACTTAGGGTGGTAGACGGCTCCTACGAGCAGTACTTC. Translating gives CASRLLRVVDGSYEQYF.

The chain joins TRBV19 to TRBJ2-1; 13 positions match TRBD2. Unmatched junction bases numbered 7, after V lost 5 bases and J lost 0 bases. Germline values: CDR1 LNHDA, CDR2 SQIVND (reference sequence). The CDR3 is made up of 18 amino acids. CDR3 nucleotide sequence: TGTGCCAGTAGTTCACTAGCGGGGGGGATCAGCTCCTACAATGAGCAGTTCTTC. Translating it yields CASSSLAGGISSYNEQFF.

This rearrangement joins TRBV15 to TRBJ1-2; TRBD1 aligns across 9 bases. The CDR3 totals 15 residues. Unmatched junction bases numbered 3, after V lost 0 bases and J lost 4 bases. Looked up from germline, CDR1 is LNHNV and CDR2 is YYDKDF (reference sequence). The CDR3 protein is CATSRDRDRVYGYTF. For the CDR3, the DNA is TGTGCCACCAGCAGAGATCGGGACAGGGTCTATGGCTACACCTTC. Full variable domain (remainder filled in from reference TRBV15 and TRBJ1-2): DAMVIQNPRYQVTQFGKPVTLSCSQTLNHNVMYWYQQKSSQAPKLLFHYYDKDFNNEADTPDNFQSRRPNTSFCFLDIRSPGLGDTAMYLCATSRDRDRVYGYTFGSGTRLTVV.

The chain combines TRBV28 with TRBJ1-1; 7 nucleotides line up with TRBD1. Looked up from germline, CDR1 is MDHEN and CDR2 is SYDVKM. The ends lost 3 bases at V and 2 bases at J; junction bases unmatched: 3. This CDR3 is built from 14 residues. CDR3: CASSFGTVNTEAFF. The DNA for the CDR3 is TGTGCCAGCAGTTTCGGGACAGTCAACACTGAAGCTTTCTTT.

This chain connects TRBV19 to TRBJ2-4; 8 nucleotides align to TRBD1. CDR3 length equals 13 residues. V gave up 4 bases and J gave up 7 bases; unmatched junction bases: 3. CDR1 is LNHDA, CDR2 SQIVND, per germline (reference sequence). The CDR3 sequence is CASSTDRANIQYF. As DNA, the CDR3 is TGTGCCAGTAGTACGGACAGGGCTAACATTCAGTACTTC.

This rearrangement joins TRBV4-3 to TRBJ1-2, with D possibly being TRBD1 (6 bases). From germline, CDR1 is LGHNA and CDR2 YSLEER. The CDR3 runs 14 residues. Trimming shortened V by 2 bases and J by 7 bases, and 14 bases separated the two germline ends. The CDR3 loop reads CASSQQTGPSGYTF. DNA for the CDR3: TGCGCCAGCAGCCAACAAACAGGGCCTAGTGGCTACACCTTC.

CDR3 region: CATSRERGHSYEQYF. The CDR3 DNA is TGTGCCACCAGCAGAGAGAGGGGACACTCCTACGAGCAGTACTTC. V usage is TRBV15 and J usage is TRBJ2-7; D perhaps matches TRBD1 (6 bases). Deletions cut 0 bases from V and 0 bases from J, with 9 bases between. Germline CDR1 LNHNV, CDR2 YYDKDF (reference sequence). CDR3 length: 15 residues.

The gene calls are TRBV6-6 and TRBJ2-3; 8 bases are shared with TRBD1. J was trimmed by 8 bases and V by 6 bases; bases with no gene match: 4. This CDR3 is 12 amino acids long. Germline loops: CDR1 MNHNY, CDR2 SVGAGI (reference sequence). The CDR3 region has the DNA TGTGCCAGCAGACCACAGGGGGGTACGCAGTATTTT. The encoded protein is CASRPQGGTQYF.

The gene calls are TRBV25-1 and TRBJ2-1; no reliable D call. Germline CDR1 is MGHDK and CDR2 is SYGVNS. Trimming cost V 0 bases and J 7 bases, with 10 bases left between them. CDR3 length: 14 amino acids. CDR3 loop: CASSEYRSLNEQFF. CDR3 DNA sequence: TGTGCCAGCAGTGAATACAGGAGCCTGAATGAGCAGTTCTTC.

In DNA, the CDR3 is TGCAGCGTTGAAAACGAGTTGACCCAGTACTTC. Protein: CSVENELTQYF. The chain has TRBV29-1 and TRBJ2-5; no clear D. The CDR3 has 11 amino acids. V was cut by 2 bases and J by 7 bases, with 8 bases left in between. From germline, CDR1 is SQVTM and CDR2 ANQGSEA.

This clone was recorded a few times. This chain joins TRBV20-1 and TRBJ1-2; no firm D call. V was cut by 3 bases and J by 8 bases, with 7 bases left in between. Germline lookup yields CDR1 DFQATT and CDR2 SNEGSKA (reference sequence). CDR3 size: 10 residues. The CDR3 DNA reads as TGCAGTGCTAGTCTTTCGGGCTACACCTTC. It specifies CSASLSGYTF.

This clone was recorded a few times. This chain links TRBV10-3 with TRBJ1-1; tentatively, D is TRBD1 (5 bases). The CDR3 sequence is 16 residues long. Germline values: CDR1 ENHRY, CDR2 SYGVKD. V was shortened by 7 bases and J by 1 base, with 19 bases between the two germline ends. CDR3 coding DNA: TGTGCCATCAAAGCCATGTGGGGCATGGGGAACACTGAAGCTTTCTTT. This sequence encodes CAIKAMWGMGNTEAFF.

V and J are TRBV18 and TRBJ1-1; TRBD1 matches at 9 bases. Germline CDR1 KGHSH, CDR2 LQKENI. The CDR3 totals 14 residues. V dropped 3 bases and J dropped 6; count of bases not matched to a gene: 5. CDR3 nucleotides: TGTGCCAGCTCACCGCGGACAGGGGTGTCTGAAGCTTTCTTT. Its translation: CASSPRTGVSEAFF.

The rearrangement joins TRBV5-4 to TRBJ2-5; D is possibly TRBD2 (6 bases). The germline gives CDR1 SGHNT, CDR2 YYREEE (reference sequence). V was pared by 3 bases and J by 3 bases, with 15 bases between. The CDR3 is 15 amino acids. CDR3 sequence: CASSSLRGGKETQYF. For the CDR3, the DNA is TGTGCCAGCAGCTCACTCCGGGGCGGGAAAGAGACCCAGTACTTC.

This clone occurred a few times. The V gene is TRBV7-2, the J gene TRBJ2-7; D remains ambiguous. The CDR3 covers 14 residues. Deletions cut 5 bases from V and 3 bases from J, with 14 bases between. Germline V gene data show CDR1 as SGHTA and CDR2 as FQGNSA. CDR3 sequence: CASSPFGGFYEQYF. CDR3 nucleotide sequence: TGTGCCAGCAGCCCCTTTGGCGGCTTCTACGAGCAGTACTTC.

This clone was seen a few times. This sequence joins TRBV5-1 and TRBJ1-1, with D unresolved. CDR1 and CDR2 from the germline V gene are SGHRS and YFSETQ. Trimming cost V 0 bases and J 6 bases, with 21 bases left between them. The CDR3 contains 17 residues. The CDR3 protein is CASSLEGRDGGLAEAFF. The DNA for the CDR3 is TGCGCCAGCAGCTTGGAAGGGAGAGACGGAGGTCTGGCTGAAGCTTTCTTT.

This clone was detected a few times. This chain uses TRBV19 with TRBJ2-3; TRBD2 agrees at 10 bases. Trimming at V came to 7 bases and at J to 7 bases, leaving 8 bases not matched to a gene. CDR1 and CDR2 from the germline V gene are LNHDA and SQIVND (reference sequence). This CDR3 contains 14 residues. The CDR3 DNA is TGTGCCAGTACGCCCAGCGGGAGGGCAAATACGCAGTATTTT. This codes for CASTPSGRANTQYF.

V usage is TRBV2 and J usage is TRBJ2-5; D perhaps matches TRBD2 (5 bases). Trimming took 4 bases from V and 2 from J, leaving 17 bases between them. Looked up from germline, CDR1 is SNHLY and CDR2 is FYNNEI. The CDR3 has 16 amino acids. CDR3 in DNA: TGTGCCAGCAGTGGGCAGCGAAGAGGGATACAAGAGACCCAGTACTTC. It codes for CASSGQRRGIQETQYF.

The V call is TRBV27, the J call TRBJ1-1, with D maybe TRBD1 (6 bases). The CDR3 runs to 16 residues. From germline, CDR1 is MNHEY and CDR2 SMNVEV (reference sequence). Deletions cut 4 bases from V and 4 bases from J, with 19 bases between. CDR3 in DNA: TGTGCCAGCAGTTCGTCCTACAGGGCTAGGTTCACTGAAGCTTTCTTT. As protein: CASSSSYRARFTEAFF.

The CDR3 coding sequence is TGCAGTGCTCTGGACAGGAGCAGGCAGTACTTC. Its translation: CSALDRSRQYF. This chain links TRBV20-1 with TRBJ2-4; TRBD1 matches at 7 bases. CDR1 is DFQATT and CDR2 is SNEGSKA in the germline V gene (reference sequence). This CDR3 is built from 11 residues. With 5 bases clipped from V and 13 bases from J, the junction kept 8 bases outside the gene matches.

V gene TRBV18 combines with J gene TRBJ2-3; D is uncertain. V dropped 2 bases and J dropped 6 bases, with 9 bases sitting between them. This CDR3 region has 13 residues. Germline assignment: CDR1 KGHSH and CDR2 LQKENI. Written as DNA, the CDR3 is TGTGCCAGCTCACCAGCAGGATCCGATACGCAGTATTTT. Protein sequence: CASSPAGSDTQYF.

The V call is TRBV29-1, the J call TRBJ1-4; the D gene is possibly TRBD1 (5 bases). V lost 4 bases, J lost 5 bases, and 8 bases lay in between. Germline-derived CDR1 and CDR2 are SQVTM and ANQGSEA. This CDR3 spans 12 amino acids. The CDR3 region has the DNA TGCAGCGTTGCAGGGTTCAATGAAAAACTGTTTTTT. It encodes CSVAGFNEKLFF.

The gene calls are TRBV7-9 and TRBJ1-1; D may be TRBD1 (6 bases). The CDR3 totals 13 residues. The V gene lost 4 bases and the J gene lost 6 bases, with 12 bases spanning the gap. Germline V lookup: CDR1 SEHNR, CDR2 FQNEAQ (reference sequence). CDR3 sequence (DNA): TGTGCCAGCAGCTCCCCAGGGGACCCTGAAGCTTTCTTT. Protein product: CASSSPGDPEAFF.

The rearrangement links TRBV5-6 to TRBJ2-1; D not resolved. Trimming took off 5 bases at V and 4 bases at J, with 7 bases between the two ends. This CDR3 has 12 amino acids. The V gene's germline CDR1 is SGHDT and CDR2 YYEEEE. CDR3 DNA: TGTGCCAGCAGTTACGATTACAATGAGCAGTTCTTC. Protein sequence: CASSYDYNEQFF.

This clone was observed a few times. The chain combines TRBV7-6 with TRBJ2-7; 10 nucleotides align to TRBD1. The trim removed 4 bases at V and 3 bases at J, leaving 6 bases unmatched. CDR1 and CDR2 (germline): SGHVS, FNYEAQ. CDR3 size: 15 residues. The CDR3 here is CASSSRDRGDYEQYF. The DNA of the CDR3 is TGTGCCAGCAGCTCCCGGGACAGGGGTGACTACGAGCAGTACTTC.

This clone turned up a few times. The chain is built from TRBV4-1 and TRBJ1-2; D remains unclear. CDR1 MGHRA and CDR2 YSYEKL come from the germline V gene. Trimming pared 1 base from V and 6 bases from J, leaving 9 bases between. The CDR3 covers 13 residues. CDR3 DNA: TGCGCCAGCAGCCAAGGCAAAGGGAATGGCTACACCTTC. Its protein product is CASSQGKGNGYTF.

Only a few counts were recorded for this clone. J is TRBJ1-2 and V is TRBV6-6, with D maybe TRBD1 (6 bases). The CDR3 consists of 15 residues. V lost 0 bases and J 4 bases, leaving 12 bases between the germline ends. Germline values: CDR1 MNHNY, CDR2 SVGAGI (reference sequence). CDR3 DNA sequence: TGTGCCAGCAGTTACTCGGCAGGGGTGGCCTATGGCTACACCTTC. It specifies CASSYSAGVAYGYTF.

This clone was detected only a few times. The J gene is TRBJ2-4, the V gene TRBV5-6; perhaps TRBD1 as D (6 bases). Germline V gene sequence: CDR1 SGHDT, CDR2 YYEEEE. V was shortened by 4 bases and J by 0 bases, with 14 bases between the two germline ends. The CDR3 is 16 amino acids. CDR3 loop: CASSPRGRLAKNIQYF. The CDR3 region has the DNA TGTGCCAGCAGCCCCAGGGGCCGACTAGCCAAAAACATTCAGTACTTC.

This clone was seen a few times. The chain combines TRBV25-1 with TRBJ1-1, with 7 bases identical to TRBD1. Per the germline V gene, CDR1 is MGHDK and CDR2 is SYGVNS. The CDR3 has 15 amino acids. V lost 4 bases and J lost 2; bases outside the gene matches: 7. CDR3 loop: CASSVQGEDNTEAFF. DNA for the CDR3: TGTGCCAGCAGTGTGCAGGGGGAAGATAACACTGAAGCTTTCTTT. Variable domain in full (rest from reference TRBV25-1 and TRBJ1-1): EADIYQTPRYLVIGTGKKITLECSQTMGHDKMYWYQQDPGMELHLIHYSYGVNSTEKGDLSSESTVSRIRTEHFPLTLESARPSHTSQYLCASSVQGEDNTEAFFGQGTRLTVV.